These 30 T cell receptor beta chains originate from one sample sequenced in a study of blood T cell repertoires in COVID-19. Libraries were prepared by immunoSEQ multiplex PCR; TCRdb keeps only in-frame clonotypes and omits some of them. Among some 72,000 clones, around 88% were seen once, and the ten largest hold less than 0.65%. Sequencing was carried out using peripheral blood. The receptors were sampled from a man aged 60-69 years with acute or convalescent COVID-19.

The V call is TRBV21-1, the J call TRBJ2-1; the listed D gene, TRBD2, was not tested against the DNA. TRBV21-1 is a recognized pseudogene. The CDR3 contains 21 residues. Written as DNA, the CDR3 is TGTGCCAGCAGCAAAGGGCTAGCTAAGGGTATAGCCCAGTTCTCCTACAATGAGCAGTTCTTC. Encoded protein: CASSKGLAKGIAQFSYNEQFF.

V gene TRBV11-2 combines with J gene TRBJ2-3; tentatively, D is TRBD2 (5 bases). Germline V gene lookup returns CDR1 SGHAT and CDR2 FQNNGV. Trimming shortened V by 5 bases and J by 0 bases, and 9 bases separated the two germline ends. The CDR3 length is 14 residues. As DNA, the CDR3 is TGTGCCAGCAGCCTAGCCAGGAGCACAGATACGCAGTATTTT. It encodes CASSLARSTDTQYF.

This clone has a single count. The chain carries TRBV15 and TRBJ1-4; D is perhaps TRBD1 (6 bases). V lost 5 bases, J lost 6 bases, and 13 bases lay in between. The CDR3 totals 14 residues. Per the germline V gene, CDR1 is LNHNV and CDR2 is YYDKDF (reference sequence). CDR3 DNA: TGTGCCACCAGCGTAGAAGGGGGGGATGAAAAACTGTTTTTT. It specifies CATSVEGGDEKLFF.

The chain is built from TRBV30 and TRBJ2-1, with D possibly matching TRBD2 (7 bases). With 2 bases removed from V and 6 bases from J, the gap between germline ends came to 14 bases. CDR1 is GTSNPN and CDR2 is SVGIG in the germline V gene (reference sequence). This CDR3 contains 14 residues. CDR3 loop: CAWSRGGSVNEQFF. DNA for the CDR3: TGTGCCTGGAGTAGGGGGGGATCCGTCAATGAGCAGTTCTTC.

The CDR3 region has the DNA TGTGCCAGCAGTCCAGGGTTCCTCTACGAGCAGTACTTC. Amino acids: CASSPGFLYEQYF. The chain has TRBV28 and TRBJ2-7; perhaps TRBD1 as D (5 bases). Germline-derived CDR1 and CDR2 are MDHEN and SYDVKM. V lost 5 bases, J lost 3 bases, and 11 bases lay in between. This CDR3 is built from 13 residues.

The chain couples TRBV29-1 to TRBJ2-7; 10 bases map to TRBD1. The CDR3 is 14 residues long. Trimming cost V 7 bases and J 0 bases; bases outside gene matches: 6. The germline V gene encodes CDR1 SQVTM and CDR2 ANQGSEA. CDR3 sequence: CSASRTGGSYEQYF. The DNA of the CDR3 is TGCAGCGCTAGCCGGACAGGGGGCTCCTACGAGCAGTACTTC.

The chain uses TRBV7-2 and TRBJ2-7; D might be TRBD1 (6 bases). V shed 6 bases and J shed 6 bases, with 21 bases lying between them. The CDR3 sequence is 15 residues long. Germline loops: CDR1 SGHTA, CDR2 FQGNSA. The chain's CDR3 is CASRAATGGLPEQYF. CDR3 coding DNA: TGTGCCAGCAGAGCCGCGACAGGAGGACTCCCCGAGCAGTACTTC.

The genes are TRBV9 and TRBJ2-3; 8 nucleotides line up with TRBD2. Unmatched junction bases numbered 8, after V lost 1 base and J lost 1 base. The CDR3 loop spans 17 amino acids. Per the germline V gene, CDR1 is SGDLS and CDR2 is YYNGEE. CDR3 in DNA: TGTGCCAGCAGCGTATCCCGGGGGGGCGAGGGCACAGATACGCAGTATTTT. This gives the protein CASSVSRGGEGTDTQYF.

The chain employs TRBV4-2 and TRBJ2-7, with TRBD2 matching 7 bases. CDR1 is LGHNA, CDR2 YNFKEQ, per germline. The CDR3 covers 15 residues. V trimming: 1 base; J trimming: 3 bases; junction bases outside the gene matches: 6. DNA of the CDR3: TGTGCCAGCAGCCAAGCCGCCGGGACTAACTACGAGCAGTACTTC. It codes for CASSQAAGTNYEQYF.

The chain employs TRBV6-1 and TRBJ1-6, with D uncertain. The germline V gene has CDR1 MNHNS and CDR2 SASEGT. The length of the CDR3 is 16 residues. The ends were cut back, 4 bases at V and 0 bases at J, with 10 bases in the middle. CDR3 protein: CASSGSESSYNSPLHF. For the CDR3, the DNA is TGTGCCAGCAGTGGGAGCGAGAGCTCCTATAATTCACCCCTCCACTTT.

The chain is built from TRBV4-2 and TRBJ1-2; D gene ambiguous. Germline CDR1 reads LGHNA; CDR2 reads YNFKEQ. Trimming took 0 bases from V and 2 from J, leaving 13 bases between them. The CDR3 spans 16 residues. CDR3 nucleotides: TGTGCCAGCAGCCAAGAATTAGGCAGGCAGAACTATGGCTACACCTTC. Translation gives CASSQELGRQNYGYTF.

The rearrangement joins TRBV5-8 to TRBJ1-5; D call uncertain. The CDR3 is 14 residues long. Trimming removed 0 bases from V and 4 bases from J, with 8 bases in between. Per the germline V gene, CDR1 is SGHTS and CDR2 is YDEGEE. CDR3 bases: TGTGCCAGCAGCTTGGTTCCCGGGAATCAGCCCCAGCATTTT. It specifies CASSLVPGNQPQHF.

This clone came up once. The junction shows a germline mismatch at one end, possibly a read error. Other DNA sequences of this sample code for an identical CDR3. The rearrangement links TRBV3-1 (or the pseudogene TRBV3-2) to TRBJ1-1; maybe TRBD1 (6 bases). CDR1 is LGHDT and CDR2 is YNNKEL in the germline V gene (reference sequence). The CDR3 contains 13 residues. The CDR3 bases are TGTGCCAGCAGCCACGACAGGAACACTGAGGCTTTCTTT. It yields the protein CASSHDRNTEAFF.

CDR3 nucleotides: TGTGCCAGCAGCTTAGTAACATCGGCGGGGGGAAGAGATACGCAGTATTTT. Its protein is CASSLVTSAGGRDTQYF. The rearrangement uses TRBV13 and TRBJ2-3, with 8 bases matching TRBD2. Germline V lookup: CDR1 PRHDT, CDR2 FYEKMQ (reference sequence). The CDR3 runs 17 residues. The V and J ends lost 1 base and 5 bases, in that order; junction bases with no gene match: 11.

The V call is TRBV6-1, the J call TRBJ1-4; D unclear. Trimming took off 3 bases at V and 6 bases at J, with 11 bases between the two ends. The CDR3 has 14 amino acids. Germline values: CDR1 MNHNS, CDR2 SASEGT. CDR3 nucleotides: TGTGCCAGCAGTGATCGCCGGAGGGATGAAAAACTGTTTTTT. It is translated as CASSDRRRDEKLFF.

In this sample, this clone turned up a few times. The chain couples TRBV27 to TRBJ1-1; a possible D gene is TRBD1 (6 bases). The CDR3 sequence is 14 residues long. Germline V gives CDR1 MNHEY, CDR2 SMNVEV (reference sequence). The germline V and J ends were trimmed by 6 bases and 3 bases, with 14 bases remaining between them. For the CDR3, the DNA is TGTGCCAGCAGCCTCAGGGGTGGCCACACTGAAGCTTTCTTT. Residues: CASSLRGGHTEAFF.

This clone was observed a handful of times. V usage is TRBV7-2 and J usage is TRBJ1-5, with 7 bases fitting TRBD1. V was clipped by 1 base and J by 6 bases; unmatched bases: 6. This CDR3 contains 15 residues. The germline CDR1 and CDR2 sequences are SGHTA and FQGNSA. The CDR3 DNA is TGTGCCAGCAGCTTAGGGGACAGTGCCTTTCAGCCCCAGCATTTT. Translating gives CASSLGDSAFQPQHF.

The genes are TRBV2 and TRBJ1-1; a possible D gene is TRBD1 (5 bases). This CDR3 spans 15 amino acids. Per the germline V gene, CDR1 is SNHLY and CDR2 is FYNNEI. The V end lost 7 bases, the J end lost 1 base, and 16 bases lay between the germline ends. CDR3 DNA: TGTGCCAGCACTAAAGGGACTTTGCAGAACACTGAAGCTTTCTTT. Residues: CASTKGTLQNTEAFF.

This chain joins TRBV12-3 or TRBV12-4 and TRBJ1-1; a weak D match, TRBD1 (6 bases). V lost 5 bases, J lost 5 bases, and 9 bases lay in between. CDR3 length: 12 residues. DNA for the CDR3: TGTGCCAGCAGTCAAGGGGGTACTGAAGCTTTCTTT. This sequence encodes CASSQGGTEAFF.

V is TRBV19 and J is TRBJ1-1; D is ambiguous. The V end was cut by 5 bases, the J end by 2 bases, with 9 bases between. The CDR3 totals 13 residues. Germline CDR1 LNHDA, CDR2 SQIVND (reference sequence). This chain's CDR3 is CASSEGLNTEAFF. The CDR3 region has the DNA TGTGCCAGTAGTGAGGGTCTCAACACTGAAGCTTTCTTT. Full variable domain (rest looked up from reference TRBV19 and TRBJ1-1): DGGITQSPKYLFRKEGQNVTLSCEQNLNHDAMYWYRQDPGQGLRLIYYSQIVNDFQKGDIAEGYSVSREKKESFPLTVTSAQKNPTAFYLCASSEGLNTEAFFGQGTRLTVV.

CDR3 DNA sequence: TGCGCCAGCAGCTCGGGACTAGCGGTCGGGGGGAATGAGCAGTTCTTC. Translating gives CASSSGLAVGGNEQFF. The V call is TRBV5-1, the J call TRBJ2-1, with 11 nucleotides matching TRBD2. Germline values: CDR1 SGHRS, CDR2 YFSETQ. CDR3 size: 16 residues. V shed 3 bases, J shed 7 bases, and the junction held 9 bases outside the gene matches. The full variable domain, its missing parts supplied by reference TRBV5-1 and TRBJ2-1, is KAGVTQTPRYLIKTRGQQVTLSCSPISGHRSVSWYQQTPGQGLQFLFEYFSETQRNKGNFPGRFSGRQFSNSRSEMNVSTLELGDSALYLCASSSGLAVGGNEQFFGPGTRLTVL.

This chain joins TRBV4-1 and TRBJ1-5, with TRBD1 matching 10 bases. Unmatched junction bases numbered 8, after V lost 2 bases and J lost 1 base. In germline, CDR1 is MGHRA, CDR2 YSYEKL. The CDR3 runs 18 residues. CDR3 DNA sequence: TGCGCCAGCAGCCAACCCCGCGGGACAGGGGTAAGCAATCAGCCCCAGCATTTT. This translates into CASSQPRGTGVSNQPQHF.

In DNA form, the CDR3 reads TGTGCCAGCAGCGCTTCCGGGACACCTAACACTGAAGCTTTCTTT. Translated: CASSASGTPNTEAFF. The chain is built from TRBV9 and TRBJ1-1; a possible D gene is TRBD1 (6 bases). Germline V gene lookup returns CDR1 SGDLS and CDR2 YYNGEE. CDR3 size: 15 residues. Deletions cut 3 bases from V and 2 bases from J, with 14 bases between.

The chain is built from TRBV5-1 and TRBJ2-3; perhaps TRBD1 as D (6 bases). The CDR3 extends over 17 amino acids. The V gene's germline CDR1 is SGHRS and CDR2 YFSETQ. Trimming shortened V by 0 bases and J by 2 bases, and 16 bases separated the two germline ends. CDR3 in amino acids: CASSLERQGQNTDTQYF. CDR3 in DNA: TGCGCCAGCAGCTTGGAACGGCAGGGGCAGAACACAGATACGCAGTATTTT.

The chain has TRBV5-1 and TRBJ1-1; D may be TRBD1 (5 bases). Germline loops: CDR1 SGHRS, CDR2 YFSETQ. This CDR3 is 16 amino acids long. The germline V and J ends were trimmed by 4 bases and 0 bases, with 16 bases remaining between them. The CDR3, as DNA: TGCGCCAGCAGCCGAGCACTGGGGCGCATGAACACTGAAGCTTTCTTT. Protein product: CASSRALGRMNTEAFF.

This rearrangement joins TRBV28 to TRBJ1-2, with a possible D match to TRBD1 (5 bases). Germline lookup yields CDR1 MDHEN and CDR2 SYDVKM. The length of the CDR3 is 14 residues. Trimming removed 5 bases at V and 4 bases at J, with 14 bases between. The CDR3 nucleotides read TGTGCCAGCAGTCCCCCTCACAGGACCTATGGCTACACCTTC. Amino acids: CASSPPHRTYGYTF.

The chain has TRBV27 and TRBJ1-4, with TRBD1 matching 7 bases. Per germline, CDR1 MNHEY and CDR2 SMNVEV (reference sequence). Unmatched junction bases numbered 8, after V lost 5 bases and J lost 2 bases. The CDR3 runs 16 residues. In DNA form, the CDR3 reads TGTGCCAGCAGTGAAGGATCAGGGGGGACTAATGAAAAACTGTTTTTT. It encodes CASSEGSGGTNEKLFF.

CDR3 in amino acids: CASSGKDRGLNSPLHF. In DNA form, the CDR3 reads TGTGCCAGCAGTGGGAAGGACAGGGGGTTGAATTCACCCCTCCACTTT. The rearrangement joins TRBV6-1 to TRBJ1-6; 10 positions agree with TRBD1. This CDR3 is built from 16 residues. In germline, CDR1 is MNHNS, CDR2 SASEGT. V lost 4 bases, J lost 7 bases, and 7 bases stayed unmatched.

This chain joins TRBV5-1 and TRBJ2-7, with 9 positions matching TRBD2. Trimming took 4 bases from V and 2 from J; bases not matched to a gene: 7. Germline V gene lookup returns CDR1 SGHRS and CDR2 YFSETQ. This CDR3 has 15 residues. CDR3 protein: CASSVTSGRPYEQYF. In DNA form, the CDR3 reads TGCGCCAGCAGCGTGACTAGCGGTCGACCCTACGAGCAGTACTTC.

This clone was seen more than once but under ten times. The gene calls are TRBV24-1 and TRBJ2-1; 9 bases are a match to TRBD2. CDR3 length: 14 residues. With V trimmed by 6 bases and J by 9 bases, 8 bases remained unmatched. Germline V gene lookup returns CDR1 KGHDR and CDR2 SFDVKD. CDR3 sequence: CATSSEGGRGEQFF. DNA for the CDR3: TGTGCCACCAGTTCGGAGGGCGGGAGGGGTGAGCAGTTCTTC.